The T cell receptor beta chain described here comes from a study of T cells in Graves' hyperthyroidism and ophthalmopathy. At least ten counts were recorded for this clonotype. Its antigen is unidentified. Study results and limitations: Blood held most thyroid clonotypes expanded above 0.001 frequency.

Researchers amplified the TCR beta CDR3 regions from RNA transcripts. RT-PCR in the first round (using the HTBI primer set) targeted the TCR CDR3. TCRdb recomputed calls from the multiplex PCR reads with MiXCR, one row per CDR3 protein. The repertoire consists of hundreds of thousands of distinct CDR3 sequences, with around 16% occurring once and the leading ten covering 7.5% to 9%. The germline V gene encodes CDR1 DFQATT and CDR2 SNEGSKA (reference sequence). The V and J ends lost 4 bases and 0 bases respectively, with 4 bases between them. CDR3 size: 12 residues. Calling Graves' hyperthyroidism stable meant ophthalmopathy did not progress within 18 months. The PBMCs were sourced from fresh peripheral blood (more than 9 ml).

V gene TRBV20-1 combines with J gene TRBJ1-5; D ambiguous. This receptor was identified in a woman between 18 and 29 years old with Graves' hyperthyroidism. The source material was blood. In DNA, the CDR3 is TGCAGTGCTAAAGGTAGCAATCAGCCCCAGCATTTT. As protein: CSAKGSNQPQHF.